This TCR beta chain was sequenced in a study of identical twins. Overall study findings and caveats: Models underestimated how often monozygotic twins shared out-of-frame TCR alpha.

The authors used template switching to add a universal primer site and gave cDNA unique molecular identifiers. TCRdb analysed the 5' RACE reads with MiXCR anew, one entry per CDR3 protein. The sample lists approximately 680,000 distinct CDR3 sequences, about 7.1% occurring once. CDR1 and CDR2 from the germline V gene are MNHEY and SVGEGT. The CDR3 loop spans 13 amino acids. The ends were cut back, 3 bases at V and 10 bases at J, with 13 bases in the middle. This clonotype came up many times. Antigen specificity is unknown. This sample also belongs to another study, concerning yellow fever vaccine responses in identical twins.

The sequencing sample was made of PBMCs. The receptor was derived from a woman between 18 and 29 years old in good health. The rearrangement joins TRBV6-2 or TRBV6-3 to TRBJ2-1; D is uncertain. CDR3 sequence: CASSYTDALEQFF. In nucleotides, the CDR3 is TGTGCCAGCAGTTATACGGATGCATTAGAGCAGTTCTTC.